This entry is about one TCR beta chain. Its matching antigen is unknown. Treatment reported: approximately nine-day PBMC culture with coronavirus spike peptide pools or control peptides (ViraFEST assay). Sequence data for DNA of cultured CD4+ T cells were generated by the Oncomine TCR Beta short-read assay. MiXCR, applied by TCRdb to the PCR reads, yields one record per CDR3 protein. This sample has more than 12,000 distinct CDR3 sequences, with 78% found just once. The sample is drawn from a study of vaccination and CD4 T cells after COVID-19. About the research overall: The makeup of the convalescents was six males and four females, two of them Hispanic.

Germline V gene lookup returns CDR1 SGHVS and CDR2 FQNEAQ. The CDR3 consists of 14 residues. Unmatched junction bases numbered 3, after V lost 2 bases and J lost 6 bases. The chain joins TRBV7-8 to TRBJ2-2; 7 positions agree with TRBD1. The origin of this receptor is a human donor who received a COVID-19 vaccine. Source: CD4+ T cells from blood, cultured in vitro, taken after SARS-CoV-2 vaccination. The DNA of the CDR3 is TGTGCCAGCAGCTTAAGGGGGCGATCCGGGGAGCTGTTTTTT. Translating it yields CASSLRGRSGELFF.